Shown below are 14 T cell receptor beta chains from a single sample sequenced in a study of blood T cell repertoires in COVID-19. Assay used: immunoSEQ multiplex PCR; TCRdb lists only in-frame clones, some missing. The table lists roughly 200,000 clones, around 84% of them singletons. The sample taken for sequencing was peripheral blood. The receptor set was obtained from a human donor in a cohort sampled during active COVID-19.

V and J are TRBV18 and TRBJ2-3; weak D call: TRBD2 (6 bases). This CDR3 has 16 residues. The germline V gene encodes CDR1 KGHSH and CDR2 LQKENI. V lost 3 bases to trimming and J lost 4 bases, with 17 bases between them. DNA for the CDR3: TGTGCCAGCTCACCCCTGCCGGAGGGAGGCCCAGATACGCAGTATTTT. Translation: CASSPLPEGGPDTQYF.

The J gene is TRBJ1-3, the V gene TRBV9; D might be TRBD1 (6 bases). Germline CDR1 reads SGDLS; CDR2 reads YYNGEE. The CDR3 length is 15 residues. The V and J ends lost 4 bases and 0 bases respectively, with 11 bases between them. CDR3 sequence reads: CASSPRGTSGNTIYF. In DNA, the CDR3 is TGTGCCAGCAGCCCCAGGGGTACCTCTGGAAACACCATATATTTT.

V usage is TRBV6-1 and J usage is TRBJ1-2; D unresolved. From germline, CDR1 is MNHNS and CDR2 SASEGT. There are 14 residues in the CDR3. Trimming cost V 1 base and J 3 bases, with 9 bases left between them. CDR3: CASSEGRNYYGYTF. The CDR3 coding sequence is TGTGCCAGCAGTGAAGGCAGGAACTACTATGGCTACACCTTC.

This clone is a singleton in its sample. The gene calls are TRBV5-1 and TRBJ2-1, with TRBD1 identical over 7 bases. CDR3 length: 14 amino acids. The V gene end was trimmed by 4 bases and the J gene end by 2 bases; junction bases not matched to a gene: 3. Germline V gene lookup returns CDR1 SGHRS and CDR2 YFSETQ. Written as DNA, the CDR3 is TGCGCCAGCAGCGGGGGACAGACCTACAATGAGCAGTTCTTC. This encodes CASSGGQTYNEQFF.

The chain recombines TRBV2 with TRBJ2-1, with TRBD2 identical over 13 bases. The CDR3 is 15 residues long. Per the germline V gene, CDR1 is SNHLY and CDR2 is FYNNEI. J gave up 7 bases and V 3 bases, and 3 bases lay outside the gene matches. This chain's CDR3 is CASSDGLAGANEQFF. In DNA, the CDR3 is TGTGCCAGCAGTGATGGACTAGCGGGAGCGAATGAGCAGTTCTTC.

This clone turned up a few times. In DNA form, the CDR3 reads TGTGCCAGCAGCGGCACCGGGCAGGGCAAAGTAGAGCAGTACTTC. The encoded protein is CASSGTGQGKVEQYF. The chain employs TRBV28 and TRBJ2-7, with D maybe TRBD1 (5 bases). This CDR3 comprises 15 residues. V was cut by 6 bases and J by 7 bases, with 22 bases left in between. CDR1 is MDHEN, CDR2 SYDVKM, per germline.

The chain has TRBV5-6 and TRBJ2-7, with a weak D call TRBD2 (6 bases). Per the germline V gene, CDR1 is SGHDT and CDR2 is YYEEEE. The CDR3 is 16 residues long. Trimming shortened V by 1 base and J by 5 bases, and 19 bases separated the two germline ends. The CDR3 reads CASSLFLSGSLNEQYF. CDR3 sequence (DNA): TGTGCCAGCAGCTTGTTTTTATCCGGGAGTCTCAACGAGCAGTACTTC.

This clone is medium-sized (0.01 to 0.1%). CDR3 bases: TGTGCCAGCAGTGAATACAACTACAATGAGCAGTTCTTC. This codes for CASSEYNYNEQFF. V usage is TRBV6-1 and J usage is TRBJ2-1; D ambiguous. The CDR3 length is 13 residues. V was cut by 2 bases and J by 3 bases, with 5 bases left in between. Germline assignment: CDR1 MNHNS and CDR2 SASEGT.

Here the CDR3 reads CASSEGTGSTDTQYF. Written as DNA, the CDR3 is TGTGCCAGCAGTGAAGGGACAGGGAGCACAGATACGCAGTATTTT. This rearrangement joins TRBV6-1 to TRBJ2-3, with TRBD1 matching over 8 bases. This CDR3 is built from 15 residues. V was clipped by 1 base and J by 0 bases; unmatched bases: 0. The V gene's germline CDR1 is MNHNS and CDR2 SASEGT.

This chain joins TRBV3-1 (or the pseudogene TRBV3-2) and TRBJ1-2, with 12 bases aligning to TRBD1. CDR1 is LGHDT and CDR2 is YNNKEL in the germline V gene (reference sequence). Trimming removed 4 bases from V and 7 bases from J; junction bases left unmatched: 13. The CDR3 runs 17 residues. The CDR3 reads CASSPRGMGQGAFGYTF. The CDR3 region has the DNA TGTGCCAGCAGCCCAAGGGGTATGGGACAGGGGGCGTTTGGCTACACCTTC.

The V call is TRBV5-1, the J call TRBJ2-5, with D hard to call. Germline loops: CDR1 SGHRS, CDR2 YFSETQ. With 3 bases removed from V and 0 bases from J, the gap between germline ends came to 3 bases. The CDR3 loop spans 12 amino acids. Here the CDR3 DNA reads TGCGCCAGCAGCTACTACCAAGAGACCCAGTACTTC. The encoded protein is CASSYYQETQYF.

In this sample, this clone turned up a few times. CDR3 in DNA: TGTGCCAGCAGCTTTCGACCTGGGACTAGCGGGACCTACAATGAGCAGTTCTTC. This encodes CASSFRPGTSGTYNEQFF. The chain couples TRBV7-9 to TRBJ2-1, with 13 bases that match TRBD2. The germline V gene encodes CDR1 SEHNR and CDR2 FQNEAQ (reference sequence). CDR3 length: 18 amino acids. Trimming at V came to 3 bases and at J to 2 bases, leaving 7 bases not matched to a gene.

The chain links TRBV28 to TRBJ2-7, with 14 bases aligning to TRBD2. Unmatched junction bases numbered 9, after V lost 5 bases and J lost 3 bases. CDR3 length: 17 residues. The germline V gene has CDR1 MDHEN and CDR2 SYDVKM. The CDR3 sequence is CASSTDRGLAGVYEQYF. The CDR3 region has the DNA TGTGCCAGCAGTACCGACAGGGGACTAGCGGGAGTCTACGAGCAGTACTTC.

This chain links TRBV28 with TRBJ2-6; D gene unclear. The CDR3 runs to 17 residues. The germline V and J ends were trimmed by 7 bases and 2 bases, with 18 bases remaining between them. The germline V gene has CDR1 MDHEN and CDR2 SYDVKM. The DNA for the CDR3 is TGTGCCAGCACCCTACCCAATTACTCGACTGGGGCCAACGTCCTGACTTTC. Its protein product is CASTLPNYSTGANVLTF.